The sequence of this T cell receptor beta chain was determined in a study of CDR3 diversity in severe acne. This CDR3 comprises 16 residues. The germline V gene encodes CDR1 MGHDK and CDR2 SYGVNS. Losses at the gene ends were 6 bases for V and 0 bases for J; bases not matched to a gene: 4. Using its own MiXCR run on the PCR reads, TCRdb lists one record per CDR3 protein. The sample carries more than 80,000 distinct CDR3 sequences, approximately 49% recorded once. In the case of this clonotype: No conserved phenylalanine or tryptophan ends this CDR3, so it is likely a read error.

The receptor comes from a male donor with severe acne vulgaris. The chain has TRBV25-1 and TRBJ2-3, with 12 bases that match TRBD2. Sample: blood. CDR3 nucleotide sequence: TGTGCCAGCAGCTGGGGGACTAGCGGGAGCACAGATACGCAGTATTCT. It is translated as CASSWGTSGSTDTQYS.